This T cell receptor (beta chain) emerged from a study of shared clonotypes between healthy human individuals. Study overall: With ages of 18 to 49, the donors were a couple of women and three men.

The V gene's germline CDR1 is WNHNN and CDR2 SYGVQD (reference sequence). The CDR3 covers 17 residues. Between the trimmed V and J ends, which lost 1 base and 7 bases, there was a span of 20 bases. CD45RA-negative memory and CD45RA+ naive subsets were split from the CD4+ cells. Sorted subsets were amplified in replicate PCRs using about 210 ng DNA, about 30,000 T cell genomes. Produced via immunoSEQ multiplex PCR; TCRdb's table is partial and in-frame only. Of about 1.1 million clones detected, 70% to 80% appear once; the ten largest clones hold approximately 0.9%. Sequenced sample: memory CD4+ T cells from PBMCs. Subset given: CD45RA-negative fraction. This chain joins TRBV10-1 and TRBJ2-1; D might be TRBD2 (7 bases). This receptor was taken from a man between 18 and 29 years old in good health. Some clones in this sample may be carry-over from other donors' samples. The CDR3 nucleotides read TGCGCCAGCAGTGAGTATAGGCGGGGGCGAGTGTCGAATGAGCAGTTCTTC. It yields the protein CASSEYRRGRVSNEQFF.